The rows below give T cell receptor beta chains drawn from one sample of a study of T cell responses to AZD1222 COVID-19 vaccine. Sequencing was performed with immunoSEQ multiplex PCR; in TCRdb, only in-frame clones are kept and a portion is missing. In the table there are 90,000 to 110,000 clones, about nine tenths of which are singletons. This material consisted of peripheral blood, taken on day 0 of AZD1222 vaccination. These receptors all stem from an adult in good health. The CDR3 runs from the conserved cysteine through the conserved F or W. The D gene is left open where the match is weak. Clone size is not always given. Where it is, it says once, few, many or a class for expanded clones.

length	size	J	D	V	DNA	CDR3
15	.	TRBJ2-5	.	TRBV6-2/TRBV6-3	TGTGCCAGCAGTTACTCGAATCTGGCAAGAGAGACCCAGTACTTC	CASSYSNLARETQYF
12	.	TRBJ2-5	.	TRBV19	TGTGCCAGTAGTAAGCCCCAAGAGACCCAGTACTTC	CASSKPQETQYF
15	once	TRBJ1-5	.	TRBV15	TGTGCCACCAGAGCCTCCAGGGCTTCTAATCAGCCCCAGCATTTT	CATRASRASNQPQHF
16	.	TRBJ2-2	TRBD2	TRBV7-2	TGTGCCAGCAGCTACCCTTTGACTAGCGGGGCCGGGGAGCTGTTTTTT	CASSYPLTSGAGELFF
14	.	TRBJ1-4	.	TRBV7-2	TGTGCCAGCAGCTTATTACAGAATAATGAAAAACTGTTTTTT	CASSLLQNNEKLFF
14	.	TRBJ1-3	TRBD1	TRBV19	TGTGCCAGTAGACCGGGACAGGGTAGAAACACCATATATTTT	CASRPGQGRNTIYF
13	.	TRBJ1-1	.	TRBV7-2	TGTGCCAGCAGCTTAGCAGGAGGAGTTGAAGCTTTCTTT	CASSLAGGVEAFF
15	once	TRBJ2-2	TRBD1	TRBV24-1	TGTGCCACCAGGGGGGACAGGGCGAACACCGGGGAGCTGTTTTTT	CATRGDRANTGELFF
15	once	TRBJ2-2	.	TRBV5-4	TGTGCCAGCAGCTTGGTGGGGGGGCGCACCGGGGAGCTGTTTTTT	CASSLVGGRTGELFF
15	.	TRBJ1-1	.	TRBV28	TGTGCCAGCAAACCTCCCCGTCGGCGGAACACTGAAGCTTTCTTT	CASKPPRRRNTEAFF
14	.	TRBJ2-7	TRBD2	TRBV11-2	TGTGCCAGCAGCTTATTGGGCGGGAGCTACGAGCAGTACTTC	CASSLLGGSYEQYF
12	few	TRBJ2-7	.	TRBV7-8	TGTGCCAGCAGCCTGGACGAAAACGAGCAGTACTTC	CASSLDENEQYF
15	.	TRBJ2-3	.	TRBV7-8	TGTGCCAGCAGCTTAGGGGGACTTAGCACAGATACGCAGTATTTT	CASSLGGLSTDTQYF
13	.	TRBJ2-7	.	TRBV6-2/TRBV6-3	TGTGCCAGCAGTTCCCTCGGACCCTACGAGCAGTACTTC	CASSSLGPYEQYF
15	.	TRBJ1-1	.	TRBV5-1	TGCGCCAGCAGCTTCTACCAAGCGGGGAACACTGAAGCTTTCTTT	CASSFYQAGNTEAFF
14	.	TRBJ1-5	.	TRBV2	TGTGCCAGTCAAAAGGGGGGGTTCGGTCAGCCCCAGCATTTT	CASQKGGFGQPQHF
13	.	TRBJ1-1	.	TRBV19	TGTGCCAGTAAGGCAAGAAAGAACACTGAAGCTTTCTTT	CASKARKNTEAFF
13	.	TRBJ1-6	.	TRBV4-3	TGCGCCAGCAGCCAAGAACAAAATTCACCCCTCCACTTT	CASSQEQNSPLHF
17	.	TRBJ1-3	.	TRBV7-2	TGTGCCAGCAGCTTAGGCTTTCTTGTGGACGGACGAAACACCATATATTTT	CASSLGFLVDGRNTIYF
17	once	TRBJ1-2	TRBD1	TRBV10-3	TGTGCCATCAGTGAGGGCACCGGAGGGGGCCGCTACTATGGCTACACCTTC	CAISEGTGGGRYYGYTF
15	.	TRBJ2-5	.	TRBV21-1	TGTGCCAGCAGCAGAGTAGCCGGACTCCAAGAGACCCAGTACTTC	CASSRVAGLQETQYF
16	.	TRBJ2-7	TRBD1	TRBV9	TGTGCCAGCAGCGTAGAACCGGGACAGGGGACCTACGAGCAGTACTTC	CASSVEPGQGTYEQYF
13	.	TRBJ2-3	.	TRBV7-2	TGTGCCAGCGTACGGGGGGCCACAGATACGCAGTATTTT	CASVRGATDTQYF
16	.	TRBJ1-2	TRBD1	TRBV3-1/TRBV3-2	TGTGCCAGCAGCCTCGGCAGGGGGGCCCGGGACTATGGCTACACCTTC	CASSLGRGARDYGYTF
15	.	TRBJ2-3	TRBD2	TRBV19	TGTGCCAGTAGTATAGGGGCTAGCGGAACAGATACGCAGTATTTT	CASSIGASGTDTQYF
13	.	TRBJ1-1	.	TRBV5-8	TGTGCCAGCAGCTTCCGCCGGAACACTGAAGCTTTCTTT	CASSFRRNTEAFF
13	.	TRBJ1-2	.	TRBV5-1	TGCGCCAGCAGCTTGGACTCTTATATCGGCTACACCTTC	CASSLDSYIGYTF
13	.	TRBJ1-5	.	TRBV4-2	TGTGCCAGCAGCCAAGCCCCCAATCAGCCCCAGCATTTT	CASSQAPNQPQHF